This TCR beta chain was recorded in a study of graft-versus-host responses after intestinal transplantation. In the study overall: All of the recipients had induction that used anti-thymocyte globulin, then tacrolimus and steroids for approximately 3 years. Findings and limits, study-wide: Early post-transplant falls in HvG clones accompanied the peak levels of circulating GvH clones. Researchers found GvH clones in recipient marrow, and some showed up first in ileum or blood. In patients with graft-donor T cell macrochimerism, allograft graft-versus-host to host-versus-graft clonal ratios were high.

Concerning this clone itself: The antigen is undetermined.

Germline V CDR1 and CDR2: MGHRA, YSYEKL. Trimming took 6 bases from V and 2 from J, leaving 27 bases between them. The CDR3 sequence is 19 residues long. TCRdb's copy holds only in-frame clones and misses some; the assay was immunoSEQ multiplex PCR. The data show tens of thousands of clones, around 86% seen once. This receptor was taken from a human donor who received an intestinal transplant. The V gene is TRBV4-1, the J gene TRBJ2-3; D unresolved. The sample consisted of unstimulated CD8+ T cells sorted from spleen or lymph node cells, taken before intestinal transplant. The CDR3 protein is CASRTTWGVDVRDTDTQYF. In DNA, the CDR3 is TGCGCCAGCAGAACGACCTGGGGTGTAGATGTACGCGACACAGATACGCAGTATTTT.